The rows below give T cell receptor beta chains drawn from one sample of a study of blood T cells in healthy people across ages. TCRdb redid the calling of the 5' RACE reads with MiXCR, one entry per CDR3 protein. The table shows over 1.5 million distinct CDR3 sequences, with less than 50% occurring only once. Sequencing used blood. Receptors were obtained from a woman in her thirties or forties in good health. Both conserved end residues are part of each CDR3. The order of the fields is V gene, clone size, D gene, J gene, CDR3 protein, CDR3 DNA. The D gene is left open where the match is weak. Clone sizes are given selectively: once, few, many, or a class where the clone is expanded.

V gene: TRBV5-1
clone size: .
D gene: .
J gene: TRBJ1-4
CDR3 protein: CASRTGNTNEKLFF
CDR3 DNA: TGCGCCAGCCGAACAGGGAACACTAATGAAAAACTGTTTTTT

V gene: TRBV7-2
clone size: .
D gene: .
J gene: TRBJ2-5
CDR3 protein: CASSFPRSRTPQETQYF
CDR3 DNA: TGTGCCAGCAGCTTCCCCCGGTCAAGGACTCCTCAAGAGACCCAGTACTTC

V gene: TRBV27
clone size: .
D gene: .
J gene: TRBJ2-1
CDR3 protein: CASSWAEYNEQFF
CDR3 DNA: TGTGCCAGCAGTTGGGCGGAGTACAATGAGCAGTTCTTC

V gene: TRBV7-2
clone size: many
D gene: TRBD2
J gene: TRBJ2-1
CDR3 protein: CASSLSSGGYNEQFF
CDR3 DNA: TGTGCCAGCAGTTTGTCCAGCGGGGGGTACAATGAGCAGTTCTTC

V gene: TRBV6-1
clone size: few
D gene: .
J gene: TRBJ1-2
CDR3 protein: CASSEGRVSSYGYTF
CDR3 DNA: TGTGCCAGCAGTGAAGGTCGTGTCAGCAGCTATGGCTACACCTTC

V gene: TRBV10-3
clone size: .
D gene: .
J gene: TRBJ1-4
CDR3 protein: CAISDDSEKLFF
CDR3 DNA: TGTGCCATCAGTGACGACAGCGAAAAACTGTTTTTT

V gene: TRBV7-9
clone size: .
D gene: .
J gene: TRBJ1-4
CDR3 protein: CASSFRPVGADQEKLFF
CDR3 DNA: TGTGCCAGCAGCTTCCGCCCCGTGGGGGCCGACCAAGAAAAACTGTTTTTT

V gene: TRBV28
clone size: .
D gene: .
J gene: TRBJ2-2
CDR3 protein: CASSYYGGPSNTGELFF
CDR3 DNA: TGTGCCAGCAGTTACTACGGGGGGCCTTCGAACACCGGGGAGCTGTTTTTT

V gene: TRBV20-1
clone size: few
D gene: .
J gene: TRBJ2-7
CDR3 protein: CSARRWPGQPREYF
CDR3 DNA: TGCAGTGCCAGAAGGTGGCCAGGCCAACCCAGGGAGTACTTC

V gene: TRBV6-1
clone size: .
D gene: TRBD1
J gene: TRBJ2-5
CDR3 protein: CASSGVKTGLETQYF
CDR3 DNA: TGTGCCAGCAGTGGTGTAAAGACAGGGCTTGAGACCCAGTACTTC

V gene: TRBV9
clone size: .
D gene: TRBD2
J gene: TRBJ2-3
CDR3 protein: CASSPGGGRAPDTQYF
CDR3 DNA: TGTGCCAGCAGCCCAGGCGGGGGACGCGCGCCAGATACGCAGTATTTT

V gene: TRBV4-2
clone size: .
D gene: .
J gene: TRBJ2-5
CDR3 protein: CASSQEITGKETQYF
CDR3 DNA: TGTGCCAGCAGCCAAGAAATCACAGGGAAAGAGACCCAGTACTTC

V gene: TRBV28
clone size: few
D gene: .
J gene: TRBJ2-5
CDR3 protein: CASSLLTGEQYF
CDR3 DNA: TGCGCCAGCAGCCTCTTGACGGGTGAGCAGTACTTC

V gene: TRBV10-1
clone size: .
D gene: TRBD1
J gene: TRBJ1-2
CDR3 protein: CASNGGQGSGYTF
CDR3 DNA: TGCGCCAGCAACGGAGGACAGGGTAGTGGCTACACCTTC

V gene: TRBV29-1
clone size: .
D gene: .
J gene: TRBJ1-1
CDR3 protein: CSVEGAGGRYTEAFF
CDR3 DNA: TGCAGCGTGGAAGGGGCTGGGGGGAGATACACTGAAGCTTTCTTT

V gene: TRBV7-2
clone size: .
D gene: .
J gene: TRBJ2-7
CDR3 protein: CASSLDGRCEQYF
CDR3 DNA: TGTGCCAGCAGCTTAGATGGACGCTGCGAGCAGTACTTC

V gene: TRBV6-1
clone size: .
D gene: .
J gene: TRBJ1-1
CDR3 protein: CASSEPGKNTEAFF
CDR3 DNA: TGTGCCAGCAGTGAACCGGGGAAGAACACTGAAGCTTTCTTT

V gene: TRBV7-8
clone size: .
D gene: TRBD1
J gene: TRBJ1-1
CDR3 protein: CASSLTRAGGSEAFF
CDR3 DNA: TGTGCCAGCAGCTTAACTCGGGCAGGGGGCTCCGAAGCTTTCTTT

V gene: TRBV6-2/TRBV6-3
clone size: .
D gene: .
J gene: TRBJ1-1
CDR3 protein: CASSSHRSALSTAGDTEAFF
CDR3 DNA: TGTGCCAGCAGTTCGCACCGGTCCGCCCTGTCGACCGCCGGCGACACTGAAGCTTTCTTT

V gene: TRBV29-1
clone size: .
D gene: .
J gene: TRBJ2-5
CDR3 protein: CSVDGLAETQYF
CDR3 DNA: TGCAGCGTTGATGGGCTCGCGGAGACCCAGTACTTC

V gene: TRBV7-9
clone size: few
D gene: .
J gene: TRBJ2-1
CDR3 protein: CAQGRRAAEDEQFF
CDR3 DNA: TGTGCCCAGGGACGTAGGGCCGCGGAGGATGAGCAGTTCTTC

V gene: TRBV6-2/TRBV6-3
clone size: .
D gene: .
J gene: TRBJ1-2
CDR3 protein: CASSRIKSYTF
CDR3 DNA: TGTGCCAGCAGCCGGATTAAAAGCTACACCTTC

V gene: TRBV11-2
clone size: .
D gene: TRBD1
J gene: TRBJ2-7
CDR3 protein: CAIGQGLYNEQYF
CDR3 DNA: TGTGCCATCGGACAGGGGTTGTACAATGAGCAGTACTTC

V gene: TRBV20-1
clone size: .
D gene: TRBD2
J gene: TRBJ2-3
CDR3 protein: CSARTLAGGVLTDTQYF
CDR3 DNA: TGCAGTGCTAGAACTCTAGCGGGGGGGGTTCTCACAGATACGCAGTATTTT

V gene: TRBV20-1
clone size: .
D gene: TRBD1
J gene: TRBJ2-4
CDR3 protein: CSARGQGAIQYF
CDR3 DNA: TGCAGTGCTAGGGGACAGGGGGCCATTCAGTACTTC

V gene: TRBV5-1
clone size: .
D gene: TRBD1
J gene: TRBJ1-1
CDR3 protein: CASSSLQGAGTEAFF
CDR3 DNA: TGCGCCAGCAGCTCCTTACAGGGGGCGGGCACTGAAGCTTTCTTT

V gene: TRBV7-8
clone size: .
D gene: .
J gene: TRBJ2-1
CDR3 protein: CASSLVFYDNEQFF
CDR3 DNA: TGTGCCAGCAGCTTAGTGTTCTACGACAATGAGCAGTTCTTC

V gene: TRBV6-1
clone size: few
D gene: .
J gene: TRBJ1-2
CDR3 protein: CASSVRVDSYGYTF
CDR3 DNA: TGTGCCAGCAGTGTTCGGGTAGACTCCTATGGCTACACCTTC

V gene: TRBV9
clone size: few
D gene: .
J gene: TRBJ2-3
CDR3 protein: CASSVALGTAAQYF
CDR3 DNA: TGTGCCAGCAGCGTAGCTCTTGGGACCGCGGCGCAGTATTTT

V gene: TRBV3-1
clone size: .
D gene: .
J gene: TRBJ2-7
CDR3 protein: CASSQGIARAQYF
CDR3 DNA: TGTGCCAGCAGCCAAGGGATAGCGAGGGCACAGTACTTC

V gene: TRBV6-5
clone size: few
D gene: .
J gene: TRBJ1-2
CDR3 protein: CATPGGGKLSGYTF
CDR3 DNA: TGTGCCACCCCCGGGGGAGGGAAATTGAGTGGCTACACCTTC

V gene: TRBV27
clone size: .
D gene: TRBD1
J gene: TRBJ2-7
CDR3 protein: CASSSWTGGGLIRDEQYF
CDR3 DNA: TGTGCCAGCAGTTCATGGACAGGGGGCGGTTTAATAAGGGATGAGCAGTACTTC

V gene: TRBV12-3/TRBV12-4
clone size: .
D gene: TRBD1
J gene: TRBJ2-5
CDR3 protein: CASSKGQGMIQETQYF
CDR3 DNA: TGTGCCAGCAGTAAGGGACAGGGAATGATCCAAGAGACCCAGTACTTC

V gene: TRBV24-1
clone size: few
D gene: TRBD2
J gene: TRBJ2-3
CDR3 protein: CATSDLPGRSGGDKDTQYF
CDR3 DNA: TGTGCCACCAGTGATTTGCCGGGCCGAAGCGGGGGGGATAAAGATACGCAGTATTTT

V gene: TRBV20-1
clone size: few
D gene: .
J gene: TRBJ2-3
CDR3 protein: CSAKGRDTQYF
CDR3 DNA: TGCAGTGCTAAAGGTAGAGATACGCAGTATTTT

V gene: TRBV6-5
clone size: few
D gene: .
J gene: TRBJ1-6
CDR3 protein: CASRGQLSNSPLHF
CDR3 DNA: TGTGCCAGCAGGGGTCAGCTCTCCAATTCACCCCTCCACTTT

V gene: TRBV5-1
clone size: .
D gene: .
J gene: TRBJ1-5
CDR3 protein: CASSLSTGTNQPQHF
CDR3 DNA: TGCGCCAGCAGCTTGTCTACAGGGACTAATCAGCCCCAGCATTTT

V gene: TRBV4-1
clone size: few
D gene: .
J gene: TRBJ2-1
CDR3 protein: CASSQVLTPYNEQFF
CDR3 DNA: TGCGCCAGCAGCCAAGTTCTAACCCCCTACAATGAGCAGTTCTTC